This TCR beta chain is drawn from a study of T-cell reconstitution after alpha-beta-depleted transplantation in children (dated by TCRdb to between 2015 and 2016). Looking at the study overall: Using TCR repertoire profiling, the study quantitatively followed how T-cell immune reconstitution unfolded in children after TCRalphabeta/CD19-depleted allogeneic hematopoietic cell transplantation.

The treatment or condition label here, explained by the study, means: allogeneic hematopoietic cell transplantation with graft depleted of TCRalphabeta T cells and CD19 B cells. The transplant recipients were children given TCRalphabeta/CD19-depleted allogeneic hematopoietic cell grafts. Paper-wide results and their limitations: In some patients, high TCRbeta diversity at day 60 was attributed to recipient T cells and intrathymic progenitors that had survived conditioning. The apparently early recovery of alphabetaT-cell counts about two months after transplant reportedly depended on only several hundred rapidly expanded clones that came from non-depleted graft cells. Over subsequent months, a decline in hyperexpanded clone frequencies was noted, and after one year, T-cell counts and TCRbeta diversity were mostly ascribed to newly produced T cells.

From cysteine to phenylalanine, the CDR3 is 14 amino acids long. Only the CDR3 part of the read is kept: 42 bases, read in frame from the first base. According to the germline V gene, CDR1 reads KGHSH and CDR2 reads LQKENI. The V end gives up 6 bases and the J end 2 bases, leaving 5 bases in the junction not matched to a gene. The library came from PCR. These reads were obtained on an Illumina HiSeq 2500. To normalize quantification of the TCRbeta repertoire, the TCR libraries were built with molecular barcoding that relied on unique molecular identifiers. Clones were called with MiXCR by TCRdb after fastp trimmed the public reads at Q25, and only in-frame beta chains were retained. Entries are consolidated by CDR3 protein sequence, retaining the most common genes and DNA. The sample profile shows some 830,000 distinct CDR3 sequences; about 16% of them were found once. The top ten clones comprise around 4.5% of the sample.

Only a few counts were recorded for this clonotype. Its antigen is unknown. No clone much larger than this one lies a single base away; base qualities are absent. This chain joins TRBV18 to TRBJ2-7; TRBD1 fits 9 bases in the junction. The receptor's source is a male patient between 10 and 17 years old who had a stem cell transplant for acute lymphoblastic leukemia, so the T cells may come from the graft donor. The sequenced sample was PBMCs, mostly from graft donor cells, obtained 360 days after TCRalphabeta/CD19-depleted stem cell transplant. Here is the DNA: TGTGCCAGCTCGGACAGGGGTAGCCCCTACGAGCAGTACTTC. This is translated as CASSDRGSPYEQYF.